This is a list of T cell receptor beta chains from one sample in a study of blood T cell repertoires in COVID-19. Data came from immunoSEQ multiplex PCR; TCRdb stores just in-frame clones and leaves some out. The sample shows fewer than 110,000 clones, roughly 90% of them seen only once. Sequencing input: peripheral blood. Receptors were obtained from a man aged 35-49 years with active or convalescent COVID-19. The CDR3 runs from the conserved cysteine through the conserved F or W. Each record gives: J gene, clone size, V gene, D gene, CDR3 protein, CDR3 DNA. D genes are given only for firm matches. Clone size is not always given. Where it is, it says once, few, many or a class for expanded clones.

>TRBJ1-5|once|TRBV2|NA
CASSESQYSNQPQHF
TGTGCCAGCAGTGAATCCCAGTATAGCAATCAGCCCCAGCATTTT
>TRBJ2-7|NA|TRBV6-2/TRBV6-3|NA
CASSYDRRTYEQYF
TGTGCCAGCAGTTACGACAGGAGGACCTACGAGCAGTACTTC
>TRBJ2-7|NA|TRBV21-1|NA
CASSKGTAGGYDPSEQYF
TGTGCCAGCAGCAAAGGGACAGCAGGAGGCTACGACCCTTCCGAGCAGTACTTC
>TRBJ1-2|NA|TRBV18|TRBD1
CASSPNMGQRDGYTF
TGTGCCAGCTCACCTAACATGGGACAGAGGGATGGCTACACCTTC
>TRBJ2-3|once|TRBV6-2/TRBV6-3|NA
CASSLQLPSTGDTQYF
TGTGCCAGCAGTCTACAACTACCGTCTACGGGAGATACGCAGTATTTT
>TRBJ2-4|NA|TRBV7-2|NA
CASSLYRGTAKNIQYF
TGTGCCAGCAGCTTATATCGGGGGACAGCCAAAAACATTCAGTACTTC
>TRBJ2-3|NA|TRBV7-3|NA
CASSLAPGDTDTQYF
TGTGCCAGCAGCTTAGCGCCCGGGGACACAGATACGCAGTATTTT
>TRBJ1-2|NA|TRBV28|NA
CASSLGQQYGYTF
TGTGCCAGCAGTTTAGGGCAGCAATATGGCTACACCTTC
>TRBJ1-6|NA|TRBV3-1/TRBV3-2|TRBD1
CASSQETGGINSPLHF
TGTGCCAGCAGCCAAGAGACAGGGGGCATTAATTCACCCCTCCACTTT
>TRBJ2-1|NA|TRBV5-6|TRBD2
CASSPRLAGNYNEQFF
TGTGCCAGCAGCCCAAGACTAGCGGGGAATTACAATGAGCAGTTCTTC
>TRBJ2-7|NA|TRBV7-8|NA
CASSRRTGIYEQYF
TGTGCCAGCAGCCGACGGACTGGAATATACGAGCAGTACTTC
>TRBJ1-1|NA|TRBV7-9|TRBD1
CASSARTGDTEAFF
TGTGCCAGCAGCGCCCGGACAGGGGACACTGAAGCTTTCTTT
>TRBJ2-6|NA|TRBV6-2/TRBV6-3|TRBD1
CASSLGGPGANVLTF
TGTGCCAGCAGTTTAGGGGGCCCTGGGGCCAACGTCCTGACTTTC
>TRBJ1-4|NA|TRBV6-5|NA
CASTGLSTNEKLFF
TGTGCCAGCACCGGACTGTCAACTAATGAAAAACTGTTTTTT
>TRBJ1-6|NA|TRBV4-3|TRBD1
CASSQYGQGGSPLHF
TGCGCCAGCAGCCAGTACGGACAGGGGGGATCACCCCTCCACTTT
>TRBJ1-4|few|TRBV19|NA
CAGITGTSNPREKLFF
TGTGCCGGGATAACTGGGACTTCCAACCCCCGGGAAAAACTGTTTTTT
>TRBJ1-1|NA|TRBV5-6|TRBD1
CASSPNGGGGTTEAFF
TGTGCCAGCAGCCCCAATGGAGGGGGCGGTACGACTGAAGCTTTCTTT
>TRBJ1-5|NA|TRBV5-4|NA
CASSFQNQPQHF
TGTGCCAGCAGCTTCCAAAATCAGCCCCAGCATTTT
>TRBJ2-3|NA|TRBV4-2|NA
CASSQERLAPDTQYF
TGTGCCAGCAGCCAAGAACGGCTAGCGCCAGATACGCAGTATTTT
>TRBJ2-7|NA|TRBV3-1/TRBV3-2|TRBD1
CASSQFQGAQQYF
TGTGCCAGCAGCCAATTCCAGGGGGCTCAGCAGTACTTC
>TRBJ2-3|NA|TRBV4-3|NA
CASSQETGTDTQYF
TGCGCCAGCAGCCAAGAAACGGGCACAGATACGCAGTATTTT
>TRBJ1-1|NA|TRBV7-9|NA
CASSYGVHWKGSAEAFF
TGTGCCAGCAGTTACGGGGTCCACTGGAAGGGCTCTGCTGAAGCTTTCTTT
>TRBJ2-7|NA|TRBV5-1|NA
CASSLTGSHEQYF
TGCGCCAGCAGCTTGACAGGGTCCCACGAGCAGTACTTC
>TRBJ1-1|NA|TRBV29-1|TRBD1
CSVGQGFMNTEAFF
TGCAGCGTGGGACAGGGATTCATGAACACTGAAGCTTTCTTT
>TRBJ2-7|NA|TRBV2|TRBD1
CASRVQGREQYF
TGTGCCAGCAGGGTACAGGGGCGCGAGCAGTACTTC
>TRBJ2-7|NA|TRBV7-2|TRBD2
CASSFTSGRPTREQYF
TGTGCCAGCAGCTTCACTAGCGGGAGGCCTACTCGCGAGCAGTACTTC
>TRBJ1-4|NA|TRBV3-1/TRBV3-2|TRBD1
CASSQGGTGYEKLFF
TGTGCCAGCAGCCAAGGAGGGACAGGGTATGAAAAACTGTTTTTT
>TRBJ1-5|NA|TRBV7-3|TRBD1
CASSSGQGSQPQHF
TGTGCCAGCAGCTCCGGACAGGGAAGTCAGCCCCAGCATTTT
>TRBJ1-2|NA|TRBV7-8|NA
CASSPGVGVGYGYTF
TGTGCCAGCAGCCCGGGAGTGGGTGTCGGCTATGGCTACACCTTC
>TRBJ1-1|NA|TRBV30|NA
CAQSRENTEAFF
TGTGCCCAGTCCAGGGAGAACACTGAAGCTTTCTTT
>TRBJ2-1|NA|TRBV7-2|NA
CASSFTQGNEQFF
TGTGCCAGCAGCTTTACACAGGGCAATGAGCAGTTCTTC
>TRBJ2-2|NA|TRBV18|TRBD2
CASSPLLAGSAGELFF
TGTGCCAGCTCACCACTACTAGCGGGTTCGGCCGGGGAGCTGTTTTTT
>TRBJ2-4|NA|TRBV7-3|NA
CASSLYASIAKNIQYF
TGTGCCAGCAGCTTATATGCTAGCATAGCCAAAAACATTCAGTACTTC
>TRBJ1-5|NA|TRBV5-1|TRBD1
CASSLDPSGQGLKPQHF
TGCGCCAGCAGCTTGGATCCATCCGGACAGGGATTGAAGCCCCAGCATTTT
>TRBJ1-1|NA|TRBV18|NA
CASSQRQVTGGTEAFF
TGTGCCAGCTCACAACGACAGGTTACCGGAGGCACTGAAGCTTTCTTT
>TRBJ1-2|NA|TRBV11-2|TRBD1
CASSLDGPLRGDYGYTF
TGTGCCAGCAGCTTAGATGGCCCGCTCAGGGGGGACTATGGCTACACCTTC
>TRBJ1-2|NA|TRBV30|NA
CAWRLGGYTF
TGTGCCTGGAGATTGGGCGGCTACACCTTC
>TRBJ2-1|NA|TRBV28|TRBD2
CASSSGGRSYNEQFF
TGTGCCAGCAGTTCGGGCGGGAGGTCCTACAATGAGCAGTTCTTC
>TRBJ1-1|NA|TRBV7-8|NA
CASSFGGNTEAFF
TGTGCCAGCAGCTTTGGCGGGAACACTGAAGCTTTCTTT
>TRBJ1-2|once|TRBV12-2|NA
CASRFPGGQGPRRYGYTF
TGTGCAAGTCGCTTCCCGGGGGGACAGGGCCCTCGAAGGTATGGCTACACCTTC
>TRBJ1-6|NA|TRBV20-1|TRBD1
CSAWDSSPLHF
TGCAGTGCCTGGGACAGCTCACCCCTCCACTTT
>TRBJ1-5|NA|TRBV7-2|TRBD1
CASSRGTGDQPQHF
TGTGCCAGCAGCAGAGGGACAGGGGACCAGCCCCAGCATTTT
>TRBJ1-3|NA|TRBV9|NA
CASSVVGDSGNTIYF
TGTGCCAGCAGCGTAGTAGGAGACTCTGGAAACACCATATATTTT
>TRBJ2-7|NA|TRBV30|TRBD1
CAGDRGGYEQYF
TGTGCCGGGGACAGGGGTGGTTACGAGCAGTACTTC
>TRBJ1-1|few|TRBV21-1|NA
CASSKPHNGGATEAFF
TGTGCCAGCAGCAAACCCCACAATGGAGGGGCGACTGAAGCTTTCTTT
>TRBJ1-2|once|TRBV9|NA
CASSVEGGGYTF
TGTGCCAGCAGCGTAGAAGGGGGTGGCTACACCTTC
>TRBJ2-7|NA|TRBV19|TRBD2
CASSGLAGIHEQYF
TGTGCCAGCAGCGGACTAGCGGGAATCCACGAGCAGTACTTC
>TRBJ2-7|once|TRBV2|NA
CASLRSYEQYF
TGTGCCAGCCTGCGGTCCTACGAGCAGTACTTC
>TRBJ2-5|NA|TRBV6-6|NA
CASIMSPSRATQYF
TGTGCCAGCATAATGAGTCCCAGCAGGGCGACCCAGTACTTC
>TRBJ2-2|NA|TRBV5-5|NA
CASSFGRGNTGELFF
TGTGCCAGCAGCTTCGGCAGGGGCAACACCGGGGAGCTGTTTTTT
>TRBJ2-2|NA|TRBV19|NA
CASSALNSDTGELFF
TGTGCCAGTAGTGCTTTAAACTCGGACACCGGGGAGCTGTTTTTT
>TRBJ2-3|NA|TRBV27|NA
CASSLLLGASTDTQYF
TGTGCCAGCAGCCTCCTGTTGGGGGCTAGCACAGATACGCAGTATTTT
>TRBJ2-5|NA|TRBV7-8|NA
CASSLDLEGAWEMPTQYF
TGTGCCAGCAGCTTAGATTTGGAGGGGGCCTGGGAGATGCCGACCCAGTACTTC
>TRBJ1-1|once|TRBV7-9|NA
CASSRDNTEAFF
TGTGCCAGCAGCCGAGATAACACTGAAGCTTTCTTT
>TRBJ2-4|NA|TRBV7-5|NA
CVRSPRQGKTKNIQYF
TGTGTCAGAAGCCCTCGACAGGGAAAGACCAAAAACATTCAGTACTTC
>TRBJ2-3|NA|TRBV30|NA
CAWSVSGTTQYF
TGTGCCTGGAGTGTATCGGGTACTACGCAGTATTTT
>TRBJ2-7|NA|TRBV11-1|NA
CASSYTEDRFYEQYF
TGTGCCAGCAGTTATACCGAAGACAGGTTCTACGAGCAGTACTTC